This TCR beta chain emerged from a study of shared clonotypes between healthy human individuals. Germline V gives CDR1 SGHAT, CDR2 FQNNGV. This CDR3 region has 15 residues. The V end was cut by 1 base, the J end by 7 bases, with 17 bases between. Each cell subset's genomic DNA was divided evenly among several immunoSEQ plates. This table comes from immunoSEQ multiplex PCR, and its TCRdb copy is limited to in-frame clones, with some not included. The repertoire consists of about a million clones, with roughly 80% occurring once and the leading ten covering about 0.94%. This clonotype was obtained from a man between 18 and 29 years old in good health. Some clones in this sample may be carry-over from other donors' samples. Sequencing was performed on memory CD4+ T cells from PBMCs. Subset noted: CD45RA-negative fraction. J is TRBJ2-7 and V is TRBV11-2, with D possibly TRBD1 on 6 matching bases. This CDR3 reads CASSLVQGVLLEQYF. DNA for the CDR3: TGTGCCAGCAGCTTAGTACAGGGTGTTCTTTTAGAGCAGTACTTC.